A single sample is the source of the 15 T cell receptor beta chains below, sequenced in a study of human T cells and chemical hapten exposure (dated by TCRdb to about 2021). The time point label for this specimen denotes: patch test 1, 2 weeks after DPC sensitization. The sample's treatment or condition, from its label and the paper: therapeutic diphenylcyclopropenone sensitization with weekly scalp DPC. Library preparation employed RACE. The data were produced on a NextSeq 500. The public reads were reprocessed in TCRdb via fastp at Q25 and MiXCR, keeping in-frame beta chains. Rows are unified per CDR3 protein, each entry keeping the most common DNA and genes. For this sample there are approximately 73,000 distinct CDR3 sequences; over 9% appear just once. The top ten constitute under 1.5% of the sample. The input for sequencing was whole blood, taken in connection with sensitization to the hapten diphenylcyclopropenone (DPC). These receptors were collected from a woman between 50 and 59 years old with alopecia areata. Some clones in this sample may be carry-over from other donors' samples.

V and J are TRBV5-1 and TRBJ2-3, with TRBD2 matching over 11 bases. Germline V gives CDR1 SGHRS, CDR2 YFSETQ. Germline trimming cut 0 bases from V and 4 bases from J; bases unmatched to any gene: 4. CDR3 length: 16 amino acids. CDR3 sequence: CASSLVAGGPPDTQYF. The CDR3 DNA sequence: TGCGCCAGCAGCTTGGTAGCGGGAGGGCCCCCAGATACGCAGTATTTT.

The V and J genes are TRBV28 and TRBJ1-2, with TRBD1 matching 7 bases. Germline CDR1 and CDR2: MDHEN and SYDVKM. The CDR3 has 12 residues. V gave up 6 bases and J gave up 4 bases; unmatched junction bases: 2. CDR3 sequence: CASRGTVYGYTF. The CDR3 DNA follows: TGTGCCAGCAGGGGGACAGTCTATGGCTACACCTTC.

In its sample, this clonotype was seen a few times. This sequence joins TRBV5-1 and TRBJ1-2; no definite D call. V was cut by 4 bases and J by 3 bases, with 13 bases left in between. Germline assignment: CDR1 SGHRS and CDR2 YFSETQ. The CDR3 spans 14 residues. The CDR3 bases are TGCGCCAGCAGCCCTCGAACCCTTGACTATGGCTACACCTTC. Translating gives CASSPRTLDYGYTF.

This clonotype occurred many times. The gene calls are TRBV13 and TRBJ2-7; 8 nucleotides match TRBD2. After removal of 5 bases from V and 1 base from J, the junction contained 7 bases not matched to a gene. Germline assignment: CDR1 PRHDT and CDR2 FYEKMQ (reference sequence). The CDR3 sequence is 15 residues long. CDR3 amino acids: CASSPRSGSSYEQYF. CDR3 DNA: TGTGCCAGCAGCCCCCGGAGCGGGAGTTCCTACGAGCAGTACTTC.

A few counts support this clonotype. This chain connects TRBV6-2 or TRBV6-3 to TRBJ2-7; D gene uncertain. V was pared by 2 bases and J by 1 base, with 6 bases between. CDR1 MNHEY and CDR2 SVGEGT come from the germline V gene. The CDR3 loop spans 13 amino acids. CDR3 DNA sequence: TGTGCCAGCAGTTACGACCAGTCCTACGAGCAGTACTTC. Translation: CASSYDQSYEQYF.

This clonotype occurred many times. The rearrangement joins TRBV6-1 to TRBJ1-3, with D uncertain. Looked up from germline, CDR1 is MNHNS and CDR2 is SASEGT. The CDR3 covers 14 residues. V was shortened by 8 bases and J by 0 bases, with 11 bases between the two germline ends. The CDR3 DNA is TGTGCCAGCTCGGACGGAATCTCTGGAAACACCATATATTTT. Protein: CASSDGISGNTIYF.

This chain uses TRBV11-2 with TRBJ1-2; 12 positions agree with TRBD1. Germline V gene data show CDR1 as SGHAT and CDR2 as FQNNGV. The CDR3 spans 15 residues. Losses at the gene ends were 6 bases for V and 6 bases for J; bases not matched to a gene: 8. CDR3 in amino acids: CASSYSGQGANGYTF. CDR3 bases: TGTGCCAGCAGTTATTCGGGACAGGGGGCGAATGGCTACACCTTC. Looking up the rest from reference TRBV11-2 and TRBJ1-2 gives the full variable domain: EAGVAQSPRYKIIEKRQSVAFWCNPISGHATLYWYQQILGQGPKLLIQFQNNGVVDDSQLPKDRFSAERLKGVDSTLKIQPAKLEDSAVYLCASSYSGQGANGYTFGSGTRLTVV.

V and J are TRBV20-1 and TRBJ2-3, with 16 bases matching TRBD2. The length of the CDR3 is 17 residues. Trimming at V came to 7 bases and at J to 5 bases, leaving 12 bases not matched to a gene. CDR1 DFQATT and CDR2 SNEGSKA come from the germline V gene (reference sequence). CDR3 DNA: TGCAGTGTCCCGGGACTAGCGGGAGGGCCTTTAGTAGATACGCAGTATTTT. It yields the protein CSVPGLAGGPLVDTQYF.

This clonotype was picked up a small number of times. The chain carries TRBV6-2 or TRBV6-3 and TRBJ2-1; no reliable D call. Trimming removed 6 bases from V and 5 bases from J, with 20 bases in between. CDR1 is MNHEY and CDR2 is SVGEGT in the germline V gene. The CDR3 runs 16 residues. The CDR3: CASRPLLTREDNEQFF. In DNA form, the CDR3 reads TGTGCCAGCAGACCACTCCTCACTCGTGAAGACAATGAGCAGTTCTTC.

V usage is TRBV11-2 and J usage is TRBJ2-7, with D possibly TRBD2 on 5 matching bases. The CDR3 has 14 amino acids. Germline V gene lookup returns CDR1 SGHAT and CDR2 FQNNGV. V lost 5 bases to trimming and J lost 4 bases, with 15 bases between them. The CDR3 protein is CASSRTGRGYEQYF. The DNA for the CDR3 is TGTGCCAGCAGCCGGACTGGAAGAGGTTACGAGCAGTACTTC.

The chain recombines TRBV3-1 with TRBJ2-5; no firm D call. V lost 0 bases, J lost 4 bases, and 15 bases lay in between. CDR3 length: 16 residues. CDR1 and CDR2 from the germline V gene are LGHDT and YNNKEL (reference sequence). The CDR3 DNA reads as TGTGCCAGCAGCCAAGACCCCCGAAGGAGAGGAGAGACCCAGTACTTC. Encoded protein: CASSQDPRRRGETQYF.

This clonotype was observed a handful of times. The CDR3 nucleotides are TGTGCCAGCAGCCAAGCCGGGACAGCCTACGAGCAGTACTTC. This gives the protein CASSQAGTAYEQYF. The J gene is TRBJ2-7, the V gene TRBV14, with TRBD1 matching 7 bases. The CDR3 extends over 14 amino acids. The V and J ends lost 1 base and 2 bases, in that order; junction bases with no gene match: 2. The germline CDR1 and CDR2 sequences are SGHDN and FVKESK.

The CDR3 loop reads CSARDPAVGELFF. CDR3 DNA sequence: TGCAGTGCTAGAGATCCGGCAGTCGGGGAGCTGTTTTTT. This chain connects TRBV20-1 to TRBJ2-2, with D unresolved. Trimming cost V 0 bases and J 7 bases, with 9 bases left between them. In germline, CDR1 is DFQATT, CDR2 SNEGSKA (reference sequence). The CDR3 covers 13 residues.

The gene calls are TRBV27 and TRBJ1-1; D gene unclear. The V end lost 6 bases, the J end lost 2 bases, and 7 bases lay between the germline ends. The CDR3 length is 12 residues. Germline CDR1 is MNHEY and CDR2 is SMNVEV (reference sequence). Here the CDR3 DNA reads TGTGCCAGCAGGGACCCCAACACTGAAGCTTTCTTT. Translating it yields CASRDPNTEAFF.

This clonotype was counted many times. The chain recombines TRBV30 with TRBJ1-1; perhaps TRBD1 as D (5 bases). Germline V gene lookup returns CDR1 GTSNPN and CDR2 SVGIG (reference sequence). The CDR3 is 13 amino acids. V was shortened by 0 bases and J by 4 bases, with 9 bases between the two germline ends. CDR3 bases: TGTGCCTGGAGTGTGGGGGATGGCACTGAAGCTTTCTTT. The encoded protein is CAWSVGDGTEAFF.